This T cell receptor (beta chain) was captured by sequencing in a study of T-cell memory formation after mild COVID-19. Using its own MiXCR run on the 5' RACE reads, TCRdb lists one record per CDR3 protein. Of hundreds of thousands of distinct CDR3 sequences listed, more than 20% were seen once; the top ten hold roughly 9.7%. The CDR3 spans 16 residues. Trimming at V came to 0 bases and at J to 9 bases, leaving 10 bases not matched to a gene. Germline V CDR1 and CDR2: MNHEY, SVGAGI. This clonotype was picked up a small number of times. The receptor was isolated from an adult woman who had mild COVID-19 (a few samples of this study predate the infection). Cell type and time point are not known. The specimen sequenced was PBMCs or a T cell subset sorted from them (not recorded which). The chain combines TRBV6-5 with TRBJ2-1; 8 bases line up with TRBD2. This chain's CDR3 is CASSYSPGLGGPEQFF. The CDR3 DNA reads TGTGCCAGCAGTTACTCACCGGGACTAGGGGGACCTGAGCAGTTCTTC.